This T cell receptor (beta chain) was recovered during a study of long-term antiretroviral therapy in people with HIV. Study in general: The 2015 recommendation for immediate ART came about a decade after the earliest samples. Findings and caveats of the study: Absence of data on ART adherence, viral resistance or therapy changes was noted. Diversity remained lower than transplant donor controls, even though it increased after ART.

From germline, CDR1 is ENHRY and CDR2 SYGVKD. Trimming removed 3 bases at V and 4 bases at J, with 9 bases between. The length of the CDR3 is 13 residues. This was the immunoSEQ v3.0 assay at survey level. Assay used: immunoSEQ multiplex PCR; TCRdb lists only in-frame clones, some missing. This table has roughly 15,000 clones, 78% appearing once. Specimens retained roughly 0.95-11 million cryopreserved PBMC preceding DNA extraction. Points on this clone: Its specificity is not known.

This material consisted of unsorted PBMCs, taken around 3.2 years after starting antiretroviral therapy. The chain has TRBV10-3 and TRBJ1-2; no clear D gene. The TCR comes from a woman between 40 and 55 years old with HIV. CDR3: CAISDSNSYGYTF. The CDR3 nucleotides are TGTGCCATCAGTGATAGTAACAGCTATGGCTACACCTTC.